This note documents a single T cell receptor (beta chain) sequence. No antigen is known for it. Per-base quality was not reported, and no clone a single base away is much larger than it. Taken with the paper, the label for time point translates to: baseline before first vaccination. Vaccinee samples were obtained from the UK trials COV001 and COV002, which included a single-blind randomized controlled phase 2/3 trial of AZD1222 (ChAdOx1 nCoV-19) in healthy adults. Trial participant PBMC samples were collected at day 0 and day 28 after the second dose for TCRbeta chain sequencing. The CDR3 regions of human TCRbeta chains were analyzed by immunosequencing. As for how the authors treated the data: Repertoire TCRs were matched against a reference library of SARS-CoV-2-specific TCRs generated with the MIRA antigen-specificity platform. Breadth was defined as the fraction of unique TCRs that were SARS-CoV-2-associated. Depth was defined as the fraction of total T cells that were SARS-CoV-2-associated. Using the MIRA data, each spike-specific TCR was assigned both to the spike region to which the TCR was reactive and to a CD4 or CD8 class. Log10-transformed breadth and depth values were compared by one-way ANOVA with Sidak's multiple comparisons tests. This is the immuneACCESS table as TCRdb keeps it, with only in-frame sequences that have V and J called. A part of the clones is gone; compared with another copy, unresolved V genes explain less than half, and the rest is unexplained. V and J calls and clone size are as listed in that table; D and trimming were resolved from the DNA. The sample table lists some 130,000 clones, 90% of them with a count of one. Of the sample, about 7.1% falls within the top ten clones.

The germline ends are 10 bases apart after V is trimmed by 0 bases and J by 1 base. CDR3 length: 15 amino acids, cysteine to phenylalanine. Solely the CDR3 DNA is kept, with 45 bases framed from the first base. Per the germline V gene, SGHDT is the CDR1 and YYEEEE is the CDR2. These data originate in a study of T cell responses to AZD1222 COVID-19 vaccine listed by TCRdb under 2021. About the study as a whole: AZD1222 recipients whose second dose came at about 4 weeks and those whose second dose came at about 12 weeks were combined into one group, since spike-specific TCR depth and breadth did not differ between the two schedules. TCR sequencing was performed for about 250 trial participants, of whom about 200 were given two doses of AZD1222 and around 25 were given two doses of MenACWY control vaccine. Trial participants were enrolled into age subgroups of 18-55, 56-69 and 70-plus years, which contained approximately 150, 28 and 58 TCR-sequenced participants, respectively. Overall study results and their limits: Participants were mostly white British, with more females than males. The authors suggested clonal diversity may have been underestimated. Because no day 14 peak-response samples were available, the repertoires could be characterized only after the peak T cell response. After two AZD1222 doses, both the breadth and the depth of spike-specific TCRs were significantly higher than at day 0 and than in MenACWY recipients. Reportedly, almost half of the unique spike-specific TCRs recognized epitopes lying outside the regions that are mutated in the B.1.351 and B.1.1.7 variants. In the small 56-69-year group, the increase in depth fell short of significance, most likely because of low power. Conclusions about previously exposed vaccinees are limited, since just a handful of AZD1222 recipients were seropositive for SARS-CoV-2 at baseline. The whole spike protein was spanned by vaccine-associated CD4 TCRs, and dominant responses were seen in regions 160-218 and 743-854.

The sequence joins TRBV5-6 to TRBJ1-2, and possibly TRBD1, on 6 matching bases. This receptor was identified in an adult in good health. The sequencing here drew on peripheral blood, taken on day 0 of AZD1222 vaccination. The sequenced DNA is TGTGCCAGCAGCTTGGTGGACAGTGTTAACTATGGCTACACCTTC. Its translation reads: CASSLVDSVNYGYTF.